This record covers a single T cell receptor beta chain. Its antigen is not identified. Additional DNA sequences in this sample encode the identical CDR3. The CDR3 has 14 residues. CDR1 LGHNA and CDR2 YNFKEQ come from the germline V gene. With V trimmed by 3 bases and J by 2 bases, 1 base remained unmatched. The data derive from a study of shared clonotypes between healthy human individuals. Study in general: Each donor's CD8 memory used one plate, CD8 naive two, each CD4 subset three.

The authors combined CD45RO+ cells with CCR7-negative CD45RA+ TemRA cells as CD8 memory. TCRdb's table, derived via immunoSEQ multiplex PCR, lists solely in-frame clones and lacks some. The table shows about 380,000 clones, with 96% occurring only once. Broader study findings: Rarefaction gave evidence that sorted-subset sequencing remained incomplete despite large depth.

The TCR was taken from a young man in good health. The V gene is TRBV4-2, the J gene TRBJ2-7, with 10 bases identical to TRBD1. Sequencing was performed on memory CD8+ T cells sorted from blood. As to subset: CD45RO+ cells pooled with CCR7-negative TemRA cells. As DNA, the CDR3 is TGTGCCAGCAGCCATGGGACAGGGGCCTACGAGCAGTACTTC. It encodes CASSHGTGAYEQYF.